These 27 T cell receptor beta chains were all obtained from the same sample, sequenced in a study of monozygotic twins with inflammatory bowel disease. With the 5' RACE reads reprocessed, TCRdb shows one record per CDR3 protein and no DNA. The sample totals about 300,000 distinct CDR3 sequences. Source material: blood. The receptor source for this set is a human donor with ulcerative colitis or Crohn's disease, or a healthy co-twin of an affected twin (not recorded which).

V usage is TRBV20-1 and J usage is TRBJ2-1. Germline assignment: CDR1 DFQATT and CDR2 SNEGSKA (reference sequence). This CDR3 comprises 14 residues. Here the CDR3 reads CSARDQDGNFEQFF.

The chain recombines TRBV20-1 with TRBJ2-7. CDR1 and CDR2 from the germline V gene are DFQATT and SNEGSKA (reference sequence). CDR3 length: 15 amino acids. CDR3 residues: CSARDPYGTSYEQYF.

The V gene is TRBV20-1, the J gene TRBJ2-7; the TRBD1 assignment by TCRdb is unverifiable without DNA. Germline V gene sequence: CDR1 DFQATT, CDR2 SNEGSKA (reference sequence). This CDR3 spans 14 amino acids. CDR3 sequence: CSTTDRRSSYEQYF.

This rearrangement joins TRBV2 to TRBJ1-1; TCRdb proposes TRBD1, but this gene call is untestable without DNA. This CDR3 contains 12 residues. Germline assignment: CDR1 SNHLY and CDR2 FYNNEI. Here the CDR3 reads CASIRIEGVAFF. The full variable domain, in which reference TRBV2 and TRBJ1-1 provide the parts outside the CDR3, is EPEVTQTPSHQVTQMGQEVILRCVPISNHLYFYWYRQILGQKVEFLVSFYNNEISEKSEIFDDQFSVERPDGSNFTLKIRSTKLEDSAMYFCASIRIEGVAFFGQGTRLTVV.

The chain joins TRBV7-2 to TRBJ2-4; absent DNA, TCRdb's TRBD1 call cannot be checked. The length of the CDR3 is 14 residues. Germline CDR1 reads SGHTA; CDR2 reads FQGNSA. CDR3 amino acids: CASSPERQKNIQYF.

The V gene is TRBV12-3 or TRBV12-4, the J gene TRBJ2-1; TCRdb proposes TRBD1, but this gene call is untestable without DNA. The CDR3 runs 15 residues. The CDR3 spells CASILRGSAPNEQFF.

The gene calls are TRBV27 and TRBJ2-7; TCRdb indicates TRBD2, and absent DNA this call remains unverified. Germline V lookup: CDR1 MNHEY, CDR2 SMNVEV (reference sequence). This CDR3 contains 13 residues. The CDR3: CASRQLRESEQYF.

The CDR3 sequence is CASRGDRLNTGELFF. This chain connects TRBV2 to TRBJ2-2; as DNA is missing, the TRBD1 call by TCRdb cannot be tested. Germline V gene sequence: CDR1 SNHLY, CDR2 FYNNEI. This CDR3 contains 15 residues.

The rearrangement uses TRBV29-1 and TRBJ2-3. The CDR3 consists of 14 residues. Looked up from germline, CDR1 is SQVTM and CDR2 is ANQGSEA. The CDR3 loop reads CSVARKGSADTQYF.

V gene TRBV19 combines with J gene TRBJ2-7. The CDR3 sequence is 11 residues long. Germline V CDR1 and CDR2: LNHDA, SQIVND (reference sequence). The chain's CDR3 is CASRDRYEQYF.

The rearrangement joins TRBV24-1 to TRBJ2-1; TCRdb's D gene call, TRBD2, goes unchecked for lack of DNA. CDR3 size: 16 residues. The germline gives CDR1 KGHDR, CDR2 SFDVKD. CDR3 in amino acids: CATSDNTGTRPGEQFF.

The CDR3 reads CSAERAGGSDEQFF. The rearrangement links TRBV20-1 to TRBJ2-1; TCRdb lists TRBD2, though no DNA is available to test this call. The CDR3 spans 14 residues. CDR1 and CDR2 from the germline V gene are DFQATT and SNEGSKA (reference sequence).

This chain links TRBV29-1 with TRBJ2-7; TCRdb gives TRBD1 as the D gene, but with no DNA this cannot be confirmed. Germline V gene data show CDR1 as SQVTM and CDR2 as ANQGSEA. This CDR3 contains 13 residues. The CDR3 region is CSYTGTVVYEQYF.

The gene calls are TRBV12-3 or TRBV12-4 and TRBJ1-6; TCRdb's D call, TRBD1, is unchecked because there is no DNA. The CDR3 has 16 amino acids. The CDR3 region is CASTTQYSDRNSPLHF.

The chain recombines TRBV27 with TRBJ2-3. Germline CDR1 MNHEY, CDR2 SMNVEV (reference sequence). The length of the CDR3 is 14 residues. Here the CDR3 reads CASSLRQALGTQYF.

V gene TRBV27 combines with J gene TRBJ2-2; with no DNA, the TCRdb D assignment of TRBD1 cannot be verified. This CDR3 comprises 14 residues. Germline CDR1 is MNHEY and CDR2 is SMNVEV (reference sequence). The CDR3 sequence: CASSNTWGNGELFF.

The chain is built from TRBV7-8 and TRBJ2-1. Germline CDR1 SGHVS, CDR2 FQNEAQ. CDR3 size: 11 residues. CDR3: CASSPRSEQFF.

The chain employs TRBV7-8 and TRBJ2-7; TCRdb returns TRBD2, unconfirmable since there is no DNA. This CDR3 spans 16 amino acids. Germline V lookup: CDR1 SGHVS, CDR2 FQNEAQ. The CDR3 is CASSQRRPSGIYEQYF.

The chain links TRBV28 to TRBJ1-5. Per the germline V gene, CDR1 is MDHEN and CDR2 is SYDVKM. CDR3 length equals 13 residues. The CDR3 here is CASSSTDGQPQHF. The full variable domain, with the rest looked up from reference TRBV28 and TRBJ1-5, is DVKVTQSSRYLVKRTGEKVFLECVQDMDHENMFWYRQDPGLGLRLIYFSYDVKMKEKGDIPEGYSVSREKKERFSLILESASTNQTSMYLCASSSTDGQPQHFGDGTRLSIL.

V and J are TRBV27 and TRBJ2-3; with no DNA, the TCRdb D assignment of TRBD1 cannot be verified. The CDR3 extends over 14 amino acids. Germline lookup yields CDR1 MNHEY and CDR2 SMNVEV (reference sequence). This CDR3 is CASSFGGGSDTQYF.

The chain is built from TRBV20-1 and TRBJ2-3; TCRdb returns TRBD2, unconfirmable since there is no DNA. Looked up from germline, CDR1 is DFQATT and CDR2 is SNEGSKA (reference sequence). The CDR3 is 15 amino acids. The CDR3 reads CSAGISGRGTDTQYF.

The rearrangement links TRBV29-1 to TRBJ2-1; TCRdb's D gene call, TRBD2, goes unchecked for lack of DNA. Per the germline V gene, CDR1 is SQVTM and CDR2 is ANQGSEA. This CDR3 comprises 15 residues. CDR3 in amino acids: CSVGARREFWNEQFF.

V is TRBV12-3 or TRBV12-4 and J is TRBJ2-2; no DNA is available, so the TRBD2 call from TCRdb remains unchecked. CDR3 length equals 16 residues. The CDR3 spells CASSLERGLYTGELFF.

The chain employs TRBV7-8 and TRBJ2-4; TCRdb indicates TRBD1, and absent DNA this call remains unverified. This CDR3 is 19 amino acids long. The V gene's germline CDR1 is SGHVS and CDR2 FQNEAQ. CDR3 protein: CASSFHSGQGSAGKNIQYF.

V usage is TRBV20-1 and J usage is TRBJ1-2. CDR1 and CDR2 from the germline V gene are DFQATT and SNEGSKA (reference sequence). The CDR3 totals 12 residues. CDR3 amino acids: CSVPVMAYGYTF.

V usage is TRBV11-2 and J usage is TRBJ2-3; TCRdb indicates TRBD2, and absent DNA this call remains unverified. The CDR3 consists of 15 residues. The germline V gene has CDR1 SGHAT and CDR2 FQNNGV. CDR3 amino acids: CAIRFLAVGTDTQYF.

The chain recombines TRBV24-1 with TRBJ1-2. This CDR3 contains 13 residues. Germline-derived CDR1 and CDR2 are KGHDR and SFDVKD. CDR3 sequence: CATSAGKRTGYTF.